This TCR beta chain was captured by sequencing in a study of T cell repertoires in cytomegalovirus infection. The germline V gene has CDR1 SEHNR and CDR2 FQNEAQ (reference sequence). The ends were cut back, 5 bases at V and 10 bases at J, with 12 bases in the middle. The CDR3 spans 12 residues. TCRdb recomputed calls from the reads with MiXCR, one row per CDR3 protein. Of around 740,000 distinct CDR3 sequences in the sample, approximately 34% were seen once. The chain employs TRBV7-9 and TRBJ2-1; no clear D gene. The receptor was isolated from a human donor in good health (CMV status not recorded). Some clones in this sample may be carry-over from other donors' samples. Sequenced: PBMCs. CDR3 sequence (DNA): TGTGCCAGCAGCCTACCGGCAGACGAGCAGTTCTTC. This sequence encodes CASSLPADEQFF.